The 10 T cell receptor beta chains presented below share a single source sample, sequenced in a study of control samples from healthy donors and cancer patients. TCRdb's table, derived via immunoSEQ multiplex PCR, lists solely in-frame clones and lacks some. The table has roughly 76,000 clones, 94% seen once. The sample comprised blood. All receptors come from a woman aged 18-29 years in good health.

V and J are TRBV19 and TRBJ2-1; D gene unclear. This CDR3 has 11 amino acids. Germline V gene sequence: CDR1 LNHDA, CDR2 SQIVND (reference sequence). Trimming removed 10 bases from V and 7 bases from J, with 11 bases in between. CDR3 DNA sequence: TGTGCCACCACGGATCTTAATGAGCAGTTCTTC. Its translation: CATTDLNEQFF.

The chain couples TRBV4-2 to TRBJ2-5, with D perhaps matching TRBD2 (6 bases). Trimming left V 1 base short and J 1 base short, with 16 bases between. Per the germline V gene, CDR1 is LGHNA and CDR2 is YNFKEQ. CDR3 length equals 17 residues. CDR3 region: CASSQASQPGGQETQYF. The CDR3 bases are TGTGCCAGCAGCCAAGCCAGCCAGCCCGGGGGCCAAGAGACCCAGTACTTC.

This chain uses TRBV3-1 (or the pseudogene TRBV3-2) with TRBJ2-2; D unresolved. V lost 1 base, J lost 0 bases, and 6 bases lay in between. Germline V lookup: CDR1 LGHDT, CDR2 YNNKEL (reference sequence). CDR3 size: 15 residues. CDR3 amino acids: CASSQGQTNTGELFF. CDR3 nucleotides: TGTGCCAGCAGCCAAGGTCAGACGAACACCGGGGAGCTGTTTTTT.

This clone has a single count. V is TRBV19 and J is TRBJ2-1; D is unclear. The germline V gene has CDR1 LNHDA and CDR2 SQIVND (reference sequence). V lost 1 base to trimming and J lost 0 bases, with 4 bases between them. The CDR3 runs to 14 residues. CDR3 loop: CASSIVISYNEQFF. CDR3 in DNA: TGTGCCAGTAGTATAGTCATCTCCTACAATGAGCAGTTCTTC.

The V gene is TRBV5-1, the J gene TRBJ1-1; a weak D match, TRBD1 (5 bases). The V gene lost 0 bases and the J gene lost 4 bases, with 13 bases spanning the gap. CDR3 length equals 15 residues. Per germline, CDR1 SGHRS and CDR2 YFSETQ. The CDR3 reads CASSLAASGGTEAFF. In DNA, the CDR3 is TGCGCCAGCAGCTTGGCCGCCTCGGGGGGCACTGAAGCTTTCTTT.

The chain employs TRBV27 and TRBJ1-1; D perhaps matches TRBD1 (5 bases). CDR1 and CDR2 (germline): MNHEY, SMNVEV (reference sequence). CDR3 length: 17 amino acids. The ends were cut back, 4 bases at V and 2 bases at J, with 20 bases in the middle. CDR3 coding DNA: TGTGCCAGCAGTTCCCGGCGAGGGGCGAATCGTAACACTGAAGCTTTCTTT. It translates to CASSSRRGANRNTEAFF.

The rearrangement joins TRBV9 to TRBJ2-2; tentatively, D is TRBD2 (7 bases). The CDR3 length is 17 residues. CDR1 and CDR2 from the germline V gene are SGDLS and YYNGEE. Trimming shortened V by 4 bases and J by 6 bases, and 22 bases separated the two germline ends. CDR3 protein: CASSSERGGPNPGELFF. As DNA, the CDR3 is TGTGCCAGCAGCTCAGAGCGCGGGGGCCCCAACCCCGGGGAGCTGTTTTTT.

This rearrangement joins TRBV20-1 to TRBJ2-3; unclear D gene. This CDR3 comprises 11 residues. The V end was cut by 4 bases, the J end by 4 bases, with 6 bases between. In germline, CDR1 is DFQATT, CDR2 SNEGSKA (reference sequence). CDR3 bases: TGCAGTGCTAACGGTGCAGATACGCAGTATTTT. Protein: CSANGADTQYF.

The rearrangement links TRBV27 to TRBJ1-3, with D maybe TRBD1 (5 bases). V was trimmed by 5 bases and J by 7 bases, leaving 15 bases between them. The CDR3 totals 14 residues. Germline assignment: CDR1 MNHEY and CDR2 SMNVEV (reference sequence). CDR3 residues: CASSNGDAYNTIYF. In DNA form, the CDR3 reads TGTGCCAGCAGTAACGGGGACGCTTATAACACCATATATTTT.

The genes are TRBV7-3 and TRBJ2-7; D may be TRBD2 (6 bases). The CDR3 consists of 16 residues. CDR1 and CDR2 from the germline V gene are SGHTA and FQGTGA. The V end was cut by 4 bases, the J end by 2 bases, with 18 bases between. The CDR3 region has the DNA TGTGCCAGCAGCTCTATAGTTGGGGGGAGTACCTACGAGCAGTACTTC. Its protein product is CASSSIVGGSTYEQYF. The variable domain in full, with the rest retrieved from reference TRBV7-3 and TRBJ2-7, is GAGVSQTPSNKVTEKGKYVELRCDPISGHTALYWYRQSLGQGPEFLIYFQGTGAADDSGLPNDRFFAVRPEGSVSTLKIQRTERGDSAVYLCASSSIVGGSTYEQYFGPGTRLTVT.